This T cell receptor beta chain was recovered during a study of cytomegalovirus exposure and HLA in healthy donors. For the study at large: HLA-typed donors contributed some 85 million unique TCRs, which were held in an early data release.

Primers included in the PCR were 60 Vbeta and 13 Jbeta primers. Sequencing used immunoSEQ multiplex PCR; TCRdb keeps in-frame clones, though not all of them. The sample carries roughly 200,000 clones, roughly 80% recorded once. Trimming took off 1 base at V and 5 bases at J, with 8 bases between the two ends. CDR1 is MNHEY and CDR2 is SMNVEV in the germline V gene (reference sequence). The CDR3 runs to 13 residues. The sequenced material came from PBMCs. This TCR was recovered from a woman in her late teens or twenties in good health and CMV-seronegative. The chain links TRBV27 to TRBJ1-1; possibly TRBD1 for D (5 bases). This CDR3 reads CASSLLGRTEAFF. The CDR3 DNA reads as TGTGCCAGCAGTTTATTGGGGCGTACTGAAGCTTTCTTT.